This TCR beta chain was identified during a study of patients and donors after allogeneic stem cell transplantation. Each CDR3 protein gets one entry after TCRdb re-called the RT-PCR reads with MiXCR. This table holds about 960,000 distinct CDR3 sequences, 18% found once. The germline gives CDR1 SGHRS, CDR2 YFSETQ. The CDR3 runs to 16 residues. The germline V and J ends were trimmed by 0 bases and 4 bases, with 11 bases remaining between them. This sequence was found in a human donor who was either an allogeneic HSCT recipient or a stem cell or donor lymphocyte infusion donor (not recorded which). It is not recorded whose cells these are; they may come from a transplant donor. The rearrangement joins TRBV5-1 to TRBJ1-6; D is unclear. The specimen was blood, either unsorted or a sorted T cell fraction (not recorded which). The chain's CDR3 is CASSLEGPYYNSPLHF. For the CDR3, the DNA is TGCGCCAGCAGCTTGGAAGGGCCGTATTATAATTCACCCCTCCACTTT.